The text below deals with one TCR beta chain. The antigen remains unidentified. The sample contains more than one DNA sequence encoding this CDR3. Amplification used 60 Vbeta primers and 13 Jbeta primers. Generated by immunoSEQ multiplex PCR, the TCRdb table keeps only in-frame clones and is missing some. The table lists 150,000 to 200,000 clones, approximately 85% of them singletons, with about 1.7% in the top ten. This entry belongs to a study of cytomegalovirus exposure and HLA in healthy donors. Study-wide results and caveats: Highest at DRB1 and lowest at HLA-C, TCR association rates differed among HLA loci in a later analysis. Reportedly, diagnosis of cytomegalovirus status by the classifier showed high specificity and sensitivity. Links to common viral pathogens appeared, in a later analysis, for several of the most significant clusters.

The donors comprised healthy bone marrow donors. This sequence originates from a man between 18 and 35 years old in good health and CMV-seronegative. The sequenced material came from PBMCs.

Written as DNA, the CDR3 is TGTGCCAGCAGCTTAGGACCAGGGGGCTATGGCTACACCTTC. Encoded protein: CASSLGPGGYGYTF. This rearrangement joins TRBV7-2 to TRBJ1-2, with 7 bases identical to TRBD1. Germline V gene lookup returns CDR1 SGHTA and CDR2 FQGNSA. V lost 1 base, J lost 4 bases, and 3 bases stayed unmatched. The CDR3 is 14 amino acids.